This T cell receptor (beta chain) was recovered during a study of beta chain features in type 1 diabetes. The wider study: The number of sorted cells examined across all samples was fewer than 110,000,000.

This CDR3 is 15 amino acids long. The V gene end was trimmed by 4 bases and the J gene end by 6 bases; junction bases not matched to a gene: 13. Germline V lookup: CDR1 GTSNPN, CDR2 SVGIG (reference sequence). General study points: Across patients, naive, central memory and Treg TCRB repertoires exhibited apparently greater similarity than was observed across healthy donors. Researchers report that Type 1 diabetes patients had moderately but significantly shorter TCRB CDR3s across all four CD4+ subsets.

The sample holds many counts of this clone. Its antigen is still unknown. Expressed TCRB transcripts were sequenced after all isolated RNA was converted to cDNA. Sequencing used immunoSEQ multiplex PCR; TCRdb keeps in-frame clones, though not all of them. The sample carries approximately 160,000 clones, about 7.3% recorded once. The specimen sequenced was central memory CD4+ T cells from blood. This chain links TRBV30 with TRBJ1-2; TRBD1 aligns across 8 bases. The sequence was collected from a man aged 18 to 30 in good health. Written as DNA, the CDR3 is TGTGCCTGGACAATGACCAGGGGGCGCATTAATGGCTACACCTTC. This gives the protein CAWTMTRGRINGYTF.